The clone carrying this T cell receptor beta chain showed up many times. Memory CD4+ cells were defined as CD4+CD45RO+CD25-. Trimming removed 8 bases at V and 10 bases at J, with 14 bases between. Per the germline V gene, CDR1 is MNHNS and CDR2 is SASEGT. The CDR3 spans 11 residues. After constant-region reverse-primer amplification, full-length variable regions underwent semi-nested PCR with Nested Universal Primer A. Each CDR3 protein gets one entry after TCRdb re-called the 5' RACE reads with MiXCR. The sample contains roughly 69,000 distinct CDR3 sequences, around a fifth of which appear only once.

This chain links TRBV6-1 with TRBJ1-1, with a tentative D call TRBD1 (5 bases). This TCR came from a female donor with breast cancer. Specimen: memory CD4+ T cells sorted from a lymph node. The sample's subset: memory CD4+ T cells, CD4+CD45RO+CD25-. CDR3 nucleotide sequence: TGTGCCAGCCGTGGGACGCACGGAGCTTTCTTT. Its protein is CASRGTHGAFF.